Below, one T cell receptor (beta chain) is given with its context. Original analysis: Nucleated cell counts were estimated from reference gene primer amplification. Produced via immunoSEQ multiplex PCR; TCRdb's table is partial and in-frame only. V and J calls and clone size are those listed in that table; D and trimming were worked out from the DNA. The repertoire has approximately 160,000 clones, 70% to 85% of them found once; the top ten carry roughly 1.1%. The CDR3 extends over 14 amino acids. Germline values: CDR1 SGHVS, CDR2 FQNEAQ. With 4 bases removed from V and 16 bases from J, the gap between germline ends came to 23 bases. This sample was included in a study of blood T cell repertoires in COVID-19. Study-wide context: Acute-phase and convalescent COVID-19 samples originated in the United States, Italy and Spain. Sample material is recorded as cDNA or gDNA derived from T cells, B-cell-depleted T cells, or PBMCs.

Sequenced: peripheral blood. The clonotype originates from a man aged 60 to 69 who had recovered from COVID-19. V gene TRBV7-8 combines with J gene TRBJ2-1; TRBD1 might be the D (7 bases). CDR3 DNA sequence: TGTGCCAGCAGCTCGCGGGACAGCCCAATCGGGGGATTCTTC. Its protein is CASSSRDSPIGGFF.